Listed below are T cell receptor beta chains from one sample, sequenced in a study of shared clonotypes between healthy human individuals. Produced via immunoSEQ multiplex PCR; TCRdb's table is partial and in-frame only. Among over 400,000 clones listed, around 80% were seen once. Sequencing was carried out using PBMCs. The receptors were sampled from a woman between 40 and 55 years old in good health. Some clones in this sample may be carry-over from other donors' samples. Each CDR3 is given with its conserved first and last residue. The D gene is left open where the match is weak. Size values are once, few and many counts, or a class for expanded clones, and some rows have none.

abundance: -; d_gene: TRBD1; v_gene: TRBV28; j_gene: TRBJ1-5; CDR3aa: CASSPQGTGQPQHF; CDR3nt: TGTGCCAGCAGTCCTCAGGGGACAGGTCAGCCCCAGCATTTT
abundance: -; d_gene: -; v_gene: TRBV5-1; j_gene: TRBJ1-1; CDR3aa: CASSLEFLVSEAFF; CDR3nt: TGCGCCAGCAGCTTGGAATTTTTGGTCTCTGAAGCTTTCTTT
abundance: -; d_gene: TRBD1; v_gene: TRBV2; j_gene: TRBJ2-1; CDR3aa: CASSVGQGADEQFF; CDR3nt: TGTGCCAGCAGTGTAGGACAGGGGGCCGATGAGCAGTTCTTC
abundance: -; d_gene: -; v_gene: TRBV6-1; j_gene: TRBJ2-7; CDR3aa: CASSEEVGEQYF; CDR3nt: TGTGCCAGCAGTGAAGAAGTAGGGGAGCAGTACTTC
abundance: -; d_gene: -; v_gene: TRBV29-1; j_gene: TRBJ2-2; CDR3aa: CSIKTGGAGELFF; CDR3nt: TGCAGCATAAAGACAGGAGGGGCCGGGGAGCTGTTTTTT
abundance: -; d_gene: -; v_gene: TRBV1; j_gene: TRBJ1-2; CDR3aa: CTSSQKKGQGPFVAYGYTF; CDR3nt: TGCACCAGCAGCCAAAAGAAGGGACAGGGTCCGTTTGTGGCTTATGGCTACACCTTC
abundance: -; d_gene: -; v_gene: TRBV2; j_gene: TRBJ2-1; CDR3aa: CASSIYRVVSEQFF; CDR3nt: TGTGCCAGCAGCATCTACAGGGTTGTGAGTGAGCAGTTCTTC
abundance: -; d_gene: TRBD1; v_gene: TRBV9; j_gene: TRBJ2-7; CDR3aa: CASSAASRDRFYEQYF; CDR3nt: TGTGCCAGCAGCGCCGCATCCCGGGACAGGTTCTACGAGCAGTACTTC
abundance: -; d_gene: -; v_gene: TRBV6-1; j_gene: TRBJ1-5; CDR3aa: CASSGGRISQPQHF; CDR3nt: TGTGCCAGCAGTGGAGGGAGGATTAGTCAGCCCCAGCATTTT
abundance: once; d_gene: TRBD2; v_gene: TRBV28; j_gene: TRBJ2-1; CDR3aa: CASTMGSSGMYNEQFF; CDR3nt: TGTGCCAGCACCATGGGTTCTAGCGGGATGTACAATGAGCAGTTCTTC
abundance: -; d_gene: -; v_gene: TRBV18; j_gene: TRBJ2-1; CDR3aa: CASSLARDVEQFF; CDR3nt: TGTGCCAGCTCACTTGCGCGGGACGTTGAGCAGTTCTTC
abundance: -; d_gene: TRBD1; v_gene: TRBV7-8; j_gene: TRBJ2-2; CDR3aa: CASSLAAGTGGIGELFF; CDR3nt: TGTGCCAGCAGCTTAGCGGCGGGGACAGGGGGCATCGGGGAGCTGTTTTTT
abundance: -; d_gene: TRBD1; v_gene: TRBV28; j_gene: TRBJ1-4; CDR3aa: CASRTGPNEKLFF; CDR3nt: TGTGCCAGCCGGACAGGGCCTAATGAAAAACTGTTTTTT
abundance: -; d_gene: TRBD2; v_gene: TRBV7-2; j_gene: TRBJ2-3; CDR3aa: CASSLALAGGTQYF; CDR3nt: TGTGCCAGCAGCTTAGCACTAGCGGGAGGCACGCAGTATTTT
abundance: -; d_gene: -; v_gene: TRBV5-1; j_gene: TRBJ2-3; CDR3aa: CASSLSLSGTDTQYF; CDR3nt: TGCGCCAGCAGCTTGAGTCTGTCTGGGACAGATACGCAGTATTTT
abundance: -; d_gene: -; v_gene: TRBV5-6; j_gene: TRBJ1-3; CDR3aa: CASSLALRVSGNTIYF; CDR3nt: TGTGCCAGCAGCTTGGCCTTAAGGGTCTCTGGAAACACCATATATTTT
abundance: -; d_gene: -; v_gene: TRBV4-3; j_gene: TRBJ2-5; CDR3aa: CASSQDLERNQETQYF; CDR3nt: TGCGCCAGCAGCCAAGATCTGGAGCGAAACCAAGAGACCCAGTACTTC
abundance: -; d_gene: TRBD1; v_gene: TRBV28; j_gene: TRBJ1-5; CDR3aa: CASSKPGGVQPQHF; CDR3nt: TGTGCCAGCAGTAAACCAGGGGGGGTTCAGCCCCAGCATTTT
abundance: -; d_gene: TRBD1; v_gene: TRBV28; j_gene: TRBJ1-2; CDR3aa: CASSSRQGTNYGYTF; CDR3nt: TGTGCCAGCAGTTCGAGACAGGGAACCAACTATGGCTACACCTTC
abundance: few; d_gene: TRBD1; v_gene: TRBV6-1; j_gene: TRBJ2-1; CDR3aa: CASSAPGTGMNEQFF; CDR3nt: TGTGCCAGCAGCGCCCCCGGGACAGGGATGAATGAGCAGTTCTTC
abundance: -; d_gene: -; v_gene: TRBV29-1; j_gene: TRBJ1-4; CDR3aa: CSGTDWSSGKLFF; CDR3nt: TGCAGCGGGACGGATTGGTCTTCTGGAAAACTGTTTTTT
abundance: -; d_gene: -; v_gene: TRBV29-1; j_gene: TRBJ1-4; CDR3aa: CSAQAGRAGYEKLFF; CDR3nt: TGCAGCGCCCAGGCCGGACGGGCAGGTTATGAAAAACTGTTTTTT
abundance: -; d_gene: -; v_gene: TRBV27; j_gene: TRBJ2-7; CDR3aa: CATKFRGQGYEQYF; CDR3nt: TGTGCCACCAAGTTTCGGGGACAAGGCTACGAGCAGTACTTC
abundance: -; d_gene: -; v_gene: TRBV9; j_gene: TRBJ1-1; CDR3aa: CASSVNRDTSGTEAFF; CDR3nt: TGTGCCAGCAGCGTCAACAGGGATACGTCGGGCACTGAAGCTTTCTTT
abundance: -; d_gene: TRBD1; v_gene: TRBV18; j_gene: TRBJ2-7; CDR3aa: CASSTRQGAEEQYF; CDR3nt: TGTGCCAGCTCAACCCGACAGGGGGCGGAAGAGCAGTACTTC
abundance: -; d_gene: TRBD2; v_gene: TRBV5-1; j_gene: TRBJ2-7; CDR3aa: CASSPPLAGLRTEQYF; CDR3nt: TGCGCCAGCAGCCCCCCCCTAGCGGGATTGAGAACCGAGCAGTACTTC
abundance: -; d_gene: -; v_gene: TRBV28; j_gene: TRBJ2-7; CDR3aa: CASSSNRARYEQYF; CDR3nt: TGTGCCAGCAGTAGTAACAGGGCCCGCTACGAGCAGTACTTC
abundance: -; d_gene: TRBD1; v_gene: TRBV6-1; j_gene: TRBJ1-2; CDR3aa: CASSPGTGAPDGYTF; CDR3nt: TGTGCCAGCAGCCCCGGGACAGGGGCGCCCGATGGCTACACCTTC
abundance: once; d_gene: -; v_gene: TRBV27; j_gene: TRBJ2-4; CDR3aa: CASSDLAKNIQYF; CDR3nt: TGTGCCAGCAGCGACCTAGCCAAAAACATTCAGTACTTC
abundance: -; d_gene: -; v_gene: TRBV2; j_gene: TRBJ2-2; CDR3aa: CASSELVAGELFF; CDR3nt: TGTGCCAGCAGTGAATTAGTTGCCGGGGAGCTGTTTTTT
abundance: -; d_gene: TRBD1; v_gene: TRBV7-8; j_gene: TRBJ1-1; CDR3aa: CASSRVGQGAVTEAFF; CDR3nt: TGTGCCAGCAGCCGAGTGGGACAGGGGGCGGTCACTGAAGCTTTCTTT
abundance: -; d_gene: -; v_gene: TRBV15; j_gene: TRBJ1-5; CDR3aa: CATSRGGPPQHF; CDR3nt: TGTGCCACCAGCAGAGGAGGGCCGCCCCAGCATTTT
abundance: -; d_gene: -; v_gene: TRBV2; j_gene: TRBJ2-1; CDR3aa: CASSELEGAHGEQFF; CDR3nt: TGTGCCAGCAGTGAACTGGAGGGGGCGCACGGTGAGCAGTTCTTC
abundance: -; d_gene: -; v_gene: TRBV28; j_gene: TRBJ1-1; CDR3aa: CASSPVNTEAFF; CDR3nt: TGTGCCAGCAGTCCGGTGAACACTGAAGCTTTCTTT
abundance: -; d_gene: -; v_gene: TRBV7-9; j_gene: TRBJ2-2; CDR3aa: CASSPPGRTGELFF; CDR3nt: TGTGCCAGCAGCCCCCCCGGAAGAACCGGGGAGCTGTTTTTT
abundance: -; d_gene: -; v_gene: TRBV2; j_gene: TRBJ2-7; CDR3aa: CASSEGRQGHEQYF; CDR3nt: TGTGCCAGCAGTGAAGGCCGCCAGGGCCACGAGCAGTACTTC
abundance: -; d_gene: TRBD1; v_gene: TRBV18; j_gene: TRBJ2-2; CDR3aa: CASSWTGDTGELFF; CDR3nt: TGTGCCAGCTCGTGGACAGGGGACACCGGGGAGCTGTTTTTT
abundance: -; d_gene: TRBD2; v_gene: TRBV27; j_gene: TRBJ2-1; CDR3aa: CASSSWTSGRGIHEQFF; CDR3nt: TGTGCCAGCAGTTCCTGGACTAGCGGGAGGGGTATCCATGAGCAGTTCTTC
abundance: -; d_gene: -; v_gene: TRBV13; j_gene: TRBJ2-7; CDR3aa: CASSHAGSYEQYF; CDR3nt: TGTGCCAGCAGCCACGCCGGATCCTACGAGCAGTACTTC
abundance: -; d_gene: -; v_gene: TRBV7-2; j_gene: TRBJ2-2; CDR3aa: CASSTRGNTGELFF; CDR3nt: TGTGCCAGCAGCACCAGAGGGAACACCGGGGAGCTGTTTTTT
abundance: -; d_gene: -; v_gene: TRBV15; j_gene: TRBJ2-1; CDR3aa: CATSRPLSGSYNEQFF; CDR3nt: TGTGCCACCAGCAGACCACTCAGTGGGTCCTACAATGAGCAGTTCTTC
abundance: once; d_gene: TRBD2; v_gene: TRBV28; j_gene: TRBJ2-4; CDR3aa: CASTHRLASTIVYAKNIQYF; CDR3nt: TGTGCCAGCACCCACCGACTAGCCAGTACAATCGTGTATGCCAAAAACATTCAGTACTTC
abundance: -; d_gene: TRBD2; v_gene: TRBV29-1; j_gene: TRBJ2-1; CDR3aa: CSVRAGVVFF; CDR3nt: TGCAGCGTGCGAGCGGGAGTCGTGTTCTTC
abundance: -; d_gene: -; v_gene: TRBV19; j_gene: TRBJ1-1; CDR3aa: CASRFTGSNTEAFF; CDR3nt: TGTGCCAGTAGATTTACAGGGTCGAACACTGAAGCTTTCTTT
abundance: -; d_gene: TRBD1; v_gene: TRBV7-2; j_gene: TRBJ2-1; CDR3aa: CASSSRTGADNEQFF; CDR3nt: TGTGCCAGCAGCTCACGGACAGGGGCCGACAATGAGCAGTTCTTC
abundance: -; d_gene: -; v_gene: TRBV29-1; j_gene: TRBJ1-4; CDR3aa: CSAIMGATNEKLFF; CDR3nt: TGCAGCGCCATCATGGGTGCAACTAATGAAAAACTGTTTTTT
abundance: -; d_gene: -; v_gene: TRBV19; j_gene: TRBJ2-1; CDR3aa: CASSPRLGAINYNEQFF; CDR3nt: TGTGCCAGTAGCCCTCGATTGGGGGCAATAAACTACAATGAGCAGTTCTTC
abundance: -; d_gene: -; v_gene: TRBV28; j_gene: TRBJ2-2; CDR3aa: CASSLGTPNTGELFF; CDR3nt: TGTGCCAGCAGTTTAGGGACACCGAACACCGGGGAGCTGTTTTTT
abundance: -; d_gene: TRBD2; v_gene: TRBV7-9; j_gene: TRBJ2-1; CDR3aa: CASSPGTSGSGHEQFF; CDR3nt: TGTGCCAGCAGCCCCGGGACTAGCGGGAGTGGGCATGAGCAGTTCTTC
abundance: -; d_gene: TRBD1; v_gene: TRBV19; j_gene: TRBJ1-1; CDR3aa: CASSTGTGTGLPEAFF; CDR3nt: TGTGCCAGTAGCACCGGAACCGGGACAGGGTTACCTGAAGCTTTCTTT
abundance: -; d_gene: -; v_gene: TRBV7-2; j_gene: TRBJ1-1; CDR3aa: CASSLGQGGQEAFF; CDR3nt: TGTGCCAGCAGCCTAGGACAAGGGGGTCAGGAAGCTTTCTTT
abundance: -; d_gene: TRBD2; v_gene: TRBV19; j_gene: TRBJ2-7; CDR3aa: CATSLGGSSYEQYF; CDR3nt: TGTGCCACTTCCTTGGGCGGGAGCTCCTACGAGCAGTACTTC
abundance: -; d_gene: -; v_gene: TRBV9; j_gene: TRBJ2-7; CDR3aa: CASSVGGRSYEQYF; CDR3nt: TGTGCCAGCAGCGTAGGAGGCAGATCCTACGAGCAGTACTTC